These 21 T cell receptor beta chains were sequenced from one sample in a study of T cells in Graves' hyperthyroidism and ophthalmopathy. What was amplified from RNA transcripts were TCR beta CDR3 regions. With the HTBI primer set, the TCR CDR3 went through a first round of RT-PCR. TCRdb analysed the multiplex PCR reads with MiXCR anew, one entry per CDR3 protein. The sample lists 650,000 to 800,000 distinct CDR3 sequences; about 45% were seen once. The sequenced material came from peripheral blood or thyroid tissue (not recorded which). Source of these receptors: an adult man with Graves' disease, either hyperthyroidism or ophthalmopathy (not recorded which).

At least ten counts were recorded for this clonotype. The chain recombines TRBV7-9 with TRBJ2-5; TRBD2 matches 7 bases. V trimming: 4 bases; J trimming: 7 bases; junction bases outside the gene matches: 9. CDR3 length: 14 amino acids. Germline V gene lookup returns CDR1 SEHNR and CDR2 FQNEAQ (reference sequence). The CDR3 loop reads CASSWFAGEATQYF. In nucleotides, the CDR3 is TGTGCCAGCAGCTGGTTTGCGGGGGAGGCGACCCAGTACTTC.

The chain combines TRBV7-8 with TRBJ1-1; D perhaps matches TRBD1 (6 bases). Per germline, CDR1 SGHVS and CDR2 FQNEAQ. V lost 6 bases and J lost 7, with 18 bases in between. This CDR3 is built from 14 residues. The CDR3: CASRLTDSGNEAFF. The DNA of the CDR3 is TGTGCCAGCAGACTCACGGACAGCGGTAATGAAGCTTTCTTT.

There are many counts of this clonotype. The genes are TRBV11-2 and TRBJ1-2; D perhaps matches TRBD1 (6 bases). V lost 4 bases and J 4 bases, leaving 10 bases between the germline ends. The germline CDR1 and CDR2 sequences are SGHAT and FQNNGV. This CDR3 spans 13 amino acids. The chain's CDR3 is CASSSVDSYGYTF. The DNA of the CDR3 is TGTGCCAGCAGCTCAGTGGACAGCTATGGCTACACCTTC.

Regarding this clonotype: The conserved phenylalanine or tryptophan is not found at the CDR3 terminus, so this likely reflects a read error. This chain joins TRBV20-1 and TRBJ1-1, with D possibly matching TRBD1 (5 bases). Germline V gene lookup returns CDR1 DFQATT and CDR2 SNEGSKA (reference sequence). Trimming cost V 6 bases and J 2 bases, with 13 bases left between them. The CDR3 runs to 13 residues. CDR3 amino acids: CSAPVGGNTEAFL. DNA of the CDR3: TGCAGTGCACCCGTTGGGGGAAACACTGAAGCTTTCCTT.

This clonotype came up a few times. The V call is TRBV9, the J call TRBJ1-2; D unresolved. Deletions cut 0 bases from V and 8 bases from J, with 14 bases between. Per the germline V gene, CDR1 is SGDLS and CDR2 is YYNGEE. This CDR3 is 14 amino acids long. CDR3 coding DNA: TGTGCCAGCAGCGTAGACGAAGGCCCTCGGGGCTACACCTTC. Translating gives CASSVDEGPRGYTF.

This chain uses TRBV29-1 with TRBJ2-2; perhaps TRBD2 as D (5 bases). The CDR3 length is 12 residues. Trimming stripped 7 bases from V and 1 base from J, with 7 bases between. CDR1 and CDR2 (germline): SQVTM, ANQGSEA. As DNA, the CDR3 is TGCAGCGCCCGGGAGAACACCGGGGAGCTGTTTTTT. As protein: CSARENTGELFF.

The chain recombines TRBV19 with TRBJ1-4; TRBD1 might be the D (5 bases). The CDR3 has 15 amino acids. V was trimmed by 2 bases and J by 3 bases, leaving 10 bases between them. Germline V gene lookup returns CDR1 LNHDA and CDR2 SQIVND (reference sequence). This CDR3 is CASSISGGANEKLFF. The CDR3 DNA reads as TGTGCCAGTAGTATAAGTGGGGGAGCTAATGAAAAACTGTTTTTT.

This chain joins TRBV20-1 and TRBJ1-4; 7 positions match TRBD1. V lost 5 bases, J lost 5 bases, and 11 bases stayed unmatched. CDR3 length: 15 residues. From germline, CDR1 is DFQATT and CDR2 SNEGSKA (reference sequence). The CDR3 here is CSAGEAGTVNEKLFF. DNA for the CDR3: TGCAGTGCTGGGGAGGCCGGGACAGTAAATGAAAAACTGTTTTTT.

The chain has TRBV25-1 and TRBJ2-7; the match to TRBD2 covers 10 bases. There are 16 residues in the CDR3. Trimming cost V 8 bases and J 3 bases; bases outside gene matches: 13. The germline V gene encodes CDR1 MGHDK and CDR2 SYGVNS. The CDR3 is CASSPSWASGSYEQYF. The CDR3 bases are TGTGCCAGCTCACCTAGTTGGGCTAGCGGGAGCTACGAGCAGTACTTC.

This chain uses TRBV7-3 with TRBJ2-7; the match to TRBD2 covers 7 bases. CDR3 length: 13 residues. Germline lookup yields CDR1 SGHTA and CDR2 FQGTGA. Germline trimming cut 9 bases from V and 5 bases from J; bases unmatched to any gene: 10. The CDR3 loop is CASSREVVDEQYF. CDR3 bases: TGTGCCAGTAGCCGGGAGGTAGTGGACGAGCAGTACTTC.

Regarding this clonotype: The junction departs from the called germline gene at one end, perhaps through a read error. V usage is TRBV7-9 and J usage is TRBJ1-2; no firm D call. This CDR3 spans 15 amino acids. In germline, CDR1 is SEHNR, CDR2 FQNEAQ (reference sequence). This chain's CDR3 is CASSVEDSLDYRYTF. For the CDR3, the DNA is TGTGCCAGCAGCGTTGAAGATAGCCTCGACTATCGCTACACCTTC.

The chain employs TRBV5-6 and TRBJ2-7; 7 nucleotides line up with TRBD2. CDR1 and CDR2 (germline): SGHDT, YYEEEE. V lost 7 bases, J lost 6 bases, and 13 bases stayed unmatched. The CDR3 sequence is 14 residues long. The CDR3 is CASVTGLTSGEQYF. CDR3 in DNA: TGTGCCAGCGTGACGGGACTAACGAGCGGCGAGCAGTACTTC.

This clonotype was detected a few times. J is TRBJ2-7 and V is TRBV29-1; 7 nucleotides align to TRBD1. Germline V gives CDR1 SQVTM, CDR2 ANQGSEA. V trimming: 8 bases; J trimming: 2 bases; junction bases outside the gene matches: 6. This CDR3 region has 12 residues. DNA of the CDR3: TGCAGCCTAGGGACAGTCGCCTACGAGCAGTACTTC. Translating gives CSLGTVAYEQYF.

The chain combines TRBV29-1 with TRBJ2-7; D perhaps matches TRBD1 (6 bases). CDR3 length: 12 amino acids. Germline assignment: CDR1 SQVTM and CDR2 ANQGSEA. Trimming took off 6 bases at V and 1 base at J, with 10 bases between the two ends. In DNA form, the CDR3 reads TGCAGCGTCCAGGGGTCGTCCTACGAGCAGTACTTC. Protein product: CSVQGSSYEQYF.

The DNA of the CDR3 is TGTGCCAGCAGTCAACAGGGGGCTAACTATGGCTACACCTTC. This encodes CASSQQGANYGYTF. The chain carries TRBV12-3 or TRBV12-4 and TRBJ1-2, with 8 bases lining up with TRBD1. With V trimmed by 5 bases and J by 0 bases, 2 bases remained unmatched. CDR3 size: 14 residues.

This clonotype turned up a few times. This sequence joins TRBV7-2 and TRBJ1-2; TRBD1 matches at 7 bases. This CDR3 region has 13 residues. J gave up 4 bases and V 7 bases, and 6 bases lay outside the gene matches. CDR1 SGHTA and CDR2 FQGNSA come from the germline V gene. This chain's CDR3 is CASTNRDSYGYTF. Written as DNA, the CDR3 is TGTGCCAGCACCAACCGGGACAGCTATGGCTACACCTTC.

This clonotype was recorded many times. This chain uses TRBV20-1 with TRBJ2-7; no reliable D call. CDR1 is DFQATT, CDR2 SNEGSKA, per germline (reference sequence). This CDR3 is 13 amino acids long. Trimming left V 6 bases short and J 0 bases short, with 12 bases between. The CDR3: CSALGQSSYEQYF. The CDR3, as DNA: TGCAGTGCCCTCGGTCAGAGCTCCTACGAGCAGTACTTC.

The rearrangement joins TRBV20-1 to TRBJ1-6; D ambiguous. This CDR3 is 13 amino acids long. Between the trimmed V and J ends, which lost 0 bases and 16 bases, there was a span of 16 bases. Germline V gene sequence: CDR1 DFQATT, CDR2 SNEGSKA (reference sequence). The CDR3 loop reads CSAREGHLSFLHF. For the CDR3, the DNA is TGCAGTGCTAGAGAGGGCCACCTTTCCTTTCTCCACTTT.

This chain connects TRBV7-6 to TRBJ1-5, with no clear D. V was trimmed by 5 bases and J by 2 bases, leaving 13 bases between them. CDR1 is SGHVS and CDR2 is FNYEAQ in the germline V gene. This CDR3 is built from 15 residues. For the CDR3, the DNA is TGTGCCAGCAGCCAAGGCAATTCAGGCAATCAGCCCCAGCATTTT. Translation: CASSQGNSGNQPQHF. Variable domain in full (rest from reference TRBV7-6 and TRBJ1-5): GAGVSQSPRYKVTKRGQDVALRCDPISGHVSLYWYRQALGQGPEFLTYFNYEAQQDKSGLPNDRFSAERPEGSISTLTIQRTEQRDSAMYRCASSQGNSGNQPQHFGDGTRLSIL.

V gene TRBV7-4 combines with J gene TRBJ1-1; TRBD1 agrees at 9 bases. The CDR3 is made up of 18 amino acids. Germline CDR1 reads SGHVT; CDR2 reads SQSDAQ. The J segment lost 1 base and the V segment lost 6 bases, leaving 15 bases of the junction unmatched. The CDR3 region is CASSQPGTGKRWNTEAFF. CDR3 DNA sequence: TGTGCCAGCAGTCAACCCGGGACAGGGAAGAGGTGGAACACTGAAGCTTTCTTT.

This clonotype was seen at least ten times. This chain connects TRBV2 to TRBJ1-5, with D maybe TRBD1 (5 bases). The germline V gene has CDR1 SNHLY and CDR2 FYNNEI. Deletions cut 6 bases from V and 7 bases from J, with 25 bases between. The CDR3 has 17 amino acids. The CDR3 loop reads CASSQGSSRGGGQPQHF. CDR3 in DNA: TGTGCCAGCAGCCAAGGATCATCGAGGGGAGGAGGGCAGCCCCAGCATTTT.